The rows below give T cell receptor beta chains drawn from one sample of a study of blood T cells in healthy people across ages. MiXCR was run by TCRdb on the 5' RACE reads, yielding one entry per CDR3 protein. The data contain 750,000 or so distinct CDR3 sequences, around a quarter of them singletons. This sample was also put to use in a study of T cells of mothers and their children.

Sequencing used blood. These receptor sequences come from a boy younger than 18 in good health. CDR3s include the opening cysteine and the closing phenylalanine or tryptophan. A D gene is named only where the DNA matches it firmly. Only some rows state a clone size, as once, few, many or a class for expanded clones.

j_call v_call clone_size d_call cdr3_length cdr3_aa cdr3_nt
TRBJ2-5 TRBV2 NA TRBD2 18 CASSEAGLAGALQETQYF TGTGCCAGCAGTGAAGCTGGGCTAGCGGGGGCCCTACAAGAGACCCAGTACTTC
TRBJ2-1 TRBV29-1 few NA 11 CSVPNGGEQFF TGCAGCGTTCCTAATGGGGGTGAGCAGTTCTTC
TRBJ2-3 TRBV7-9 few TRBD2 15 CAGSVTSGNTDTQYF TGTGCCGGCAGCGTGACTAGCGGGAACACAGATACGCAGTATTTT
TRBJ2-5 TRBV6-4 NA TRBD2 20 CASRDPTSGRVNTVGETQYF TGTGCCAGCAGGGACCCGACTAGCGGGAGGGTAAACACCGTCGGGGAGACCCAGTACTTC
TRBJ2-5 TRBV11-2 NA NA 16 CASSPGVVGGMETQYF TGTGCCAGCAGCCCGGGAGTGGTAGGGGGGATGGAGACCCAGTACTTC
TRBJ2-7 TRBV3-1 few NA 14 CASSQRPFGYEQYF TGTGCCAGCAGCCAACGCCCGTTCGGCTACGAGCAGTACTTC
TRBJ2-1 TRBV29-1 NA TRBD2 14 CSVTLAGTYNEQFF TGCAGCGTCACCCTAGCGGGAACTTACAATGAGCAGTTCTTC
TRBJ2-2 TRBV13 few NA 15 CASSPQLGSTGELFF TGTGCCAGCAGCCCGCAACTGGGGAGTACCGGGGAGCTGTTTTTT
TRBJ2-1 TRBV7-3 NA NA 15 CASSLNLGETYEQFF TGTGCCAGCAGCTTAAACCTAGGGGAGACATATGAGCAGTTCTTC
TRBJ2-5 TRBV12-3/TRBV12-4 few NA 14 CASSPMDGRETQYF TGTGCCAGCAGTCCCATGGACGGTCGGGAGACCCAGTACTTC
TRBJ2-7 TRBV6-5 many NA 14 CASSFRGSSYEQYF TGTGCCAGCAGTTTTAGGGGCAGCAGCTACGAGCAGTACTTC
TRBJ1-6 TRBV7-3 NA NA 13 CASSPSGDSPLHF TGTGCCAGCAGCCCATCAGGGGATTCACCCCTCCACTTT
TRBJ2-5 TRBV28 NA NA 14 CASTEGGELETQYF TGTGCCAGCACCGAGGGCGGGGAATTAGAGACCCAGTACTTC
TRBJ1-1 TRBV27 many NA 14 CASSLYRGNTEAFF TGTGCCAGCAGTTTATATCGGGGGAACACTGAAGCTTTCTTT
TRBJ2-7 TRBV28 few NA 14 CASSLSGQPYEQYF TGTGCCAGCAGTTTATCCGGACAGCCCTACGAGCAGTACTTC
TRBJ1-3 TRBV4-3 NA NA 17 CASSQDRPGFSGNTIYF TGCGCCAGCAGCCAAGATCGACCCGGATTCTCTGGAAACACCATATATTTT
TRBJ2-7 TRBV11-2 NA TRBD1 15 CASSSPGQGSREQYF TGTGCCAGCAGCTCTCCGGGACAGGGTTCTCGGGAGCAGTACTTC
TRBJ2-6 TRBV7-3 NA NA 16 CASSFGAASGANVLTF TGTGCCAGCAGCTTCGGGGCCGCCTCTGGGGCCAACGTCCTGACTTTC
TRBJ2-2 TRBV4-2 few NA 16 CASSQFDTGDTGELFF TGTGCCAGCAGCCAATTTGACACGGGTGACACCGGGGAGCTGTTTTTT
TRBJ2-1 TRBV7-2 few TRBD1 15 CASSRTGDPYNEQFF TGTGCCAGCAGCCGGACAGGGGACCCCTACAATGAGCAGTTCTTC
TRBJ1-5 TRBV12-3/TRBV12-4 few NA 14 CASSIDGSNQPQHF TGTGCCAGCAGTATTGATGGTAGCAATCAGCCCCAGCATTTT
TRBJ2-3 TRBV18 NA NA 14 CVSSPPEVSDTQYF TGTGTCAGCTCACCCCCAGAGGTTTCGGATACGCAGTATTTT
TRBJ2-4 TRBV12-3/TRBV12-4 NA TRBD2 14 CASSLGTSGNIQYF TGTGCCAGCAGTTTAGGGACTAGCGGAAACATTCAGTACTTC
TRBJ2-1 TRBV29-1 NA NA 11 CSVLASYEQFF TGCAGCGTACTAGCAAGCTATGAGCAGTTCTTC
TRBJ2-1 TRBV24-1 few TRBD1 14 CATRGTGDFNEQFF TGTGCCACCAGGGGGACAGGCGATTTCAATGAGCAGTTCTTC
TRBJ1-2 TRBV9 NA NA 15 CASSPRRTANYGYTF TGTGCCAGCAGCCCACGACGGACGGCCAACTATGGCTACACCTTC
TRBJ2-5 TRBV5-1 few TRBD2 16 CASSSVAGGLLETQYF TGCGCCAGCAGCTCCGTAGCGGGAGGCCTCCTAGAGACCCAGTACTTC
TRBJ2-1 TRBV29-1 NA NA 15 CSVEGLFRAADEQFF TGCAGCGTTGAGGGACTCTTCAGGGCCGCGGATGAGCAGTTCTTC
TRBJ2-1 TRBV9 few NA 17 CASSDSTRISSYNEQFF TGTGCCAGCAGCGATTCAACCAGGATTAGCTCCTACAATGAGCAGTTCTTC
TRBJ2-7 TRBV29-1 few NA 15 CSVVPLPGPAYEQYF TGCAGCGTTGTGCCTCTACCGGGACCTGCCTACGAGCAGTACTTC
TRBJ2-5 TRBV10-1 NA TRBD2 18 CASSPGLAGIGYQETQYF TGCGCCAGCAGTCCTGGACTAGCGGGAATCGGGTACCAAGAGACCCAGTACTTC
TRBJ2-1 TRBV7-8 NA TRBD1 16 CASRERPGQGYNEQFF TGTGCCAGCAGAGAAAGGCCGGGACAGGGGTACAATGAGCAGTTCTTC
TRBJ2-7 TRBV11-2 few TRBD2 15 CASSLEAGVSYEQYF TGTGCCAGCAGCTTGGAAGCGGGAGTCTCCTACGAGCAGTACTTC
TRBJ2-7 TRBV20-1 NA TRBD1 18 CSAHPGQGARGVLNEQYF TGCAGTGCTCATCCGGGACAGGGGGCTCGGGGGGTCCTCAACGAGCAGTACTTC
TRBJ2-7 TRBV5-1 NA NA 14 CASRYDSGVYEQYF TGCGCCAGCAGGTACGATTCGGGAGTCTACGAGCAGTACTTC
TRBJ2-7 TRBV29-1 few NA 13 CSVRQSATYEQYF TGCAGCGTTAGACAGTCGGCTACCTACGAGCAGTACTTC
TRBJ2-5 TRBV29-1 NA NA 13 CSGGKGSPREQYF TGCAGCGGGGGTAAGGGCTCACCTAGGGAGCAGTACTTC
TRBJ1-4 TRBV7-2 few NA 15 CASSFFDTTNEKLFF TGTGCCAGCAGCTTTTTCGATACAACTAATGAAAAACTGTTTTTT
TRBJ2-5 TRBV6-6 NA NA 15 CASSYSTLKSGTQYF TGTGCCAGCAGTTACTCGACCCTAAAATCAGGGACCCAGTACTTC
TRBJ2-7 TRBV28 few NA 13 CASSSVGTYEQYF TGTGCCAGCAGTTCGGTGGGCACCTACGAGCAGTACTTC
TRBJ2-1 TRBV7-8 NA NA 14 CASSLNGRGHEQFF TGTGCCAGCAGCTTAAACGGCAGGGGCCATGAGCAGTTCTTC
TRBJ2-3 TRBV4-2 NA TRBD2 16 CASSQDWTSGRDTQYF TGTGCCAGCAGCCAAGATTGGACTAGCGGGAGAGATACGCAGTATTTT
TRBJ2-7 TRBV28 NA NA 12 CASSFANYEQYF TGTGCCAGCAGTTTTGCCAACTACGAGCAGTACTTC
TRBJ2-3 TRBV27 NA NA 15 CASSLFSPNADTQYF TGTGCCAGCAGTTTATTTTCCCCGAACGCAGATACGCAGTATTTT
TRBJ2-3 TRBV9 few NA 14 CASSTTGVSDTQYF TGTGCCAGCAGCACAACCGGGGTCTCAGATACGCAGTATTTT
TRBJ1-2 TRBV28 few NA 12 CASSTQGFGYTF TGTGCCAGCAGCACGCAGGGTTTTGGCTACACCTTC